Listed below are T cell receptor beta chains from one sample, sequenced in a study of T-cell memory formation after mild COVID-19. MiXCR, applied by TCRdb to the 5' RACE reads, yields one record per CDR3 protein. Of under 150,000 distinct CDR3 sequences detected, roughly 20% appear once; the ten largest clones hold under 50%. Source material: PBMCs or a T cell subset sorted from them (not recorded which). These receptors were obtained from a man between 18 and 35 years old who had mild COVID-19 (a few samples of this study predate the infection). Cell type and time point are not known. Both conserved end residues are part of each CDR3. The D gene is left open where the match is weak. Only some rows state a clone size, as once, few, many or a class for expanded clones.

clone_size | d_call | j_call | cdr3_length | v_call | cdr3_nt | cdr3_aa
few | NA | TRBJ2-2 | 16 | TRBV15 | TGTGCCACCAGCAGTAATTCGGGGTCTAACACCGGGGAGCTGTTTTTT | CATSSNSGSNTGELFF
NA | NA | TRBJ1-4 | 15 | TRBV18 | TGTGCCAGCTCACCCGACAGGAATAGAATGAAGGGGCTGTTTTTT | CASSPDRNRMKGLFF
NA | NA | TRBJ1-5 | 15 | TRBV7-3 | TGTGCCAGCAGCCGACTACGGGGGTTAGGTCAGCCCCAGCATTTT | CASSRLRGLGQPQHF
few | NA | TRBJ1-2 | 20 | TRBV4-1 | TGCGCCAGCAGCCAAGGGTCGGCGGATAAACAGGGCGACTTTTACTATGGCTACACCTTC | CASSQGSADKQGDFYYGYTF
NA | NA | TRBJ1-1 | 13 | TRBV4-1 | TGCGCCAGCAGCCAGACGCCTAACACTGAAGCTTTCTTT | CASSQTPNTEAFF
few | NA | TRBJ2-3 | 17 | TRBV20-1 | TGCAGTGCTAGAGATCCCCTTCGTTCGGGGGGCCCAGATACGCAGTATTTT | CSARDPLRSGGPDTQYF
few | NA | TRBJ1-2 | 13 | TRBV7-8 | TGTGCCAGCAGCTTAGGCCCTTACTATGGCTACACCTTC | CASSLGPYYGYTF
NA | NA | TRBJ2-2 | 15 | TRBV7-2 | TGTGCCAGCAGCAGGGACCCCACGAACACCGGGGAGCTGTTTTTT | CASSRDPTNTGELFF
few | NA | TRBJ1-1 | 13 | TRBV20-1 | TGCAGTGCTAGAGTTTCCGACAGCACTGAAGCTTTCTTT | CSARVSDSTEAFF
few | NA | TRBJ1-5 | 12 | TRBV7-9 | TGTGCCAGCAGCTTGGTTGGCCAGCCCCAGCATTTT | CASSLVGQPQHF
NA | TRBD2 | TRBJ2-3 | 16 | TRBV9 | TGTGCCAGCAGCGTAGAAGCGGGGGGGCCTTCAGATACGCAGTATTTT | CASSVEAGGPSDTQYF
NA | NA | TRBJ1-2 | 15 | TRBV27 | TGTGCCAGCAGTCCGCAGGGTATATTGGACTATGGCTACACCTTC | CASSPQGILDYGYTF
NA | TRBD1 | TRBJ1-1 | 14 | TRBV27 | TGTGCCAGGAGGGGGCGTGGGAGGGACACTGAAGCTTTCTTT | CARRGRGRDTEAFF
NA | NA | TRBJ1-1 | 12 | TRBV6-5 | TGTGCCAGCAGTTTCCTAGGAGCTGAAGCTTTCTTT | CASSFLGAEAFF
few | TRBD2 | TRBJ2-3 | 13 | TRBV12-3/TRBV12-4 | TGTGCCAGCACCCCTACTAGCGTCGATACGCAGTATTTT | CASTPTSVDTQYF
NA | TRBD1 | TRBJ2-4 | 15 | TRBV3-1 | TGTGCCAGCAGCCCATACCGGGACAGGGGAAACATTCAGTACTTC | CASSPYRDRGNIQYF
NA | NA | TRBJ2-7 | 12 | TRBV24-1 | TGTGCCACCAGTGACCTCAGGGGCGAGCAGTACTTC | CATSDLRGEQYF
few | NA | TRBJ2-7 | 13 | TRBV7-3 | TGTGCCAGCAGCTTATGGGCGGGAAACGAGCAGTACTTC | CASSLWAGNEQYF
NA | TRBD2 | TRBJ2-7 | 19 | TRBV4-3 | TGCGCCAGCAGCCAAGGCGCCGGGACTAGCGGGGGGCCCCCCCACCAGCAGTACTTC | CASSQGAGTSGGPPHQQYF
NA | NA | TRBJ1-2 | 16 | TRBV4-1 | TGCGCCAGCAGCCAAGATCCAGCGGGGGTCTTCTATGGCTACACCTTC | CASSQDPAGVFYGYTF
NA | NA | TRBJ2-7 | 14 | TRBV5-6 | TGTGCCAGCAGCTTGGACACGACTGCCTACGAGCAGTACTTC | CASSLDTTAYEQYF
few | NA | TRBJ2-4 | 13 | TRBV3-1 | TGTGCCAGCAGCAGCCGGGGGTCTAACATTCAGTACTTC | CASSSRGSNIQYF
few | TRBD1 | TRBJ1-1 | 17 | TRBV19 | TGTGCCAGTAGTATCCCCGGTCGACAGGGTACCGGAACTGAAGCTTTCTTT | CASSIPGRQGTGTEAFF
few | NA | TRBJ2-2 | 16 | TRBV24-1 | TGTGCCACCAGGGTTTTCGGGCGCCGGGTCACCGGGGAGCTGTTTTTT | CATRVFGRRVTGELFF
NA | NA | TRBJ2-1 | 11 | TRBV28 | TGTGCCAGCAGTTTCGCCGGGGGGCAGTTCTTC | CASSFAGGQFF
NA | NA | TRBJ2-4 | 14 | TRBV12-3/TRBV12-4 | TGTGCCAGCAGTTTCAGGGGTATGGCAGACATTCAGTACTTC | CASSFRGMADIQYF
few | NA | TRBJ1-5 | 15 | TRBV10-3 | TGTGCCATCAGTGAGTCGGTCCAGGGCCGTCAGCCCCAGCATTTT | CAISESVQGRQPQHF
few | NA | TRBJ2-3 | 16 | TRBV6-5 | TGTGCCAGCAGTTACTCGACGGGTGGGAGCACAGATACGCAGTATTTT | CASSYSTGGSTDTQYF
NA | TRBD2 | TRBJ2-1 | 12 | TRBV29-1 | TGCAGCGTTGAAGTGGGGGGGACTGAGCAGTTCTTC | CSVEVGGTEQFF
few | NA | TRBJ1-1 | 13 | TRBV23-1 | TGCGCCAGCAGTCTCGCGGACGGCCCTGAAGCTTTCTTT | CASSLADGPEAFF
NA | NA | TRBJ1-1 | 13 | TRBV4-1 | TGCGCCAGCAGTCAACAGGGCGACACTGAAGCTTTCTTT | CASSQQGDTEAFF
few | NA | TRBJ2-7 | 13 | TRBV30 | TGTGCCTGGAGTACACAGGGCACCTACGAGCAGTACTTC | CAWSTQGTYEQYF
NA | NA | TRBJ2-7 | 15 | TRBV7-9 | TGTGCCAGCAGCCTAGGGACCAGCCAAGCCTACGAGCAGTACTTC | CASSLGTSQAYEQYF
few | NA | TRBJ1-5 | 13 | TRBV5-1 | TGCGCCAGCAGCACAGAGGGCAATCAGCTCCAGCATTTT | CASSTEGNQLQHF
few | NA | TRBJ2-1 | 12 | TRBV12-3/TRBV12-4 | TGTGCCAGCAGTTGGGGACGTGGTGAGCAGTTCTTC | CASSWGRGEQFF
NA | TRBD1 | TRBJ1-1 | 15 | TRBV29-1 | TGCAGCGTGCGAACCCCGGAGACAGGGGGCACTGAAGCTTTCTTT | CSVRTPETGGTEAFF
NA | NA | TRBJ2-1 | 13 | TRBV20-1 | TGCAGTGCTAGGGGGGGCTCCTACAATGAGCAGTTCTTC | CSARGGSYNEQFF
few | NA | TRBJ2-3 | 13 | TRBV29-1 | TGCAGCGTTGTGGCAGGATTGTTGGATACGCAGTATTTT | CSVVAGLLDTQYF
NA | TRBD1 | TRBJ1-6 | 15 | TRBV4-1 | TGCGCCAGCAGCCAAGGACCCGGGACAGGGAGACCCCTCCACTTT | CASSQGPGTGRPLHF
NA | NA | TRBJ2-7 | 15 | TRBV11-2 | TGTGCCAGCAGCCTGGCGACCAGGAGCTCCTACGAGCAGTACTTC | CASSLATRSSYEQYF